A selection of T cell receptor beta chains follows, all from one sample in a study of identical twins' blood T cells. TCRdb independently ran MiXCR on the 5' RACE reads; one entry per CDR3 protein. Among roughly 340,000 distinct CDR3 sequences listed, roughly 28% were seen once. Sequencing was done on a sample of PBMCs. These receptors originate from a woman aged 18 to 49 in good health. CDR3s include the opening cysteine and the closing phenylalanine or tryptophan. Each record gives: J gene, V gene, D gene, clone size, CDR3 protein, CDR3 DNA. A D gene is named only where the DNA matches it firmly. Clone size, where shown, is once, few, many, or a class for clones that have expanded.

TRBJ1-2 | TRBV5-8 | NA | NA | CASSFPGHYNYGYTF | TGTGCCAGCAGCTTTCCGGGACACTATAACTATGGCTACACCTTC
TRBJ2-4 | TRBV18 | TRBD1 | many | CASSPGQGNIQYF | TGTGCCAGCTCACCAGGACAGGGAAACATTCAGTACTTC
TRBJ1-5 | TRBV14 | NA | NA | CASSPGATQPQHF | TGTGCCAGCAGCCCGGGGGCCACTCAGCCCCAGCATTTT
TRBJ1-5 | TRBV20-1 | NA | NA | CSASGLRGHQPQHF | TGCAGTGCCTCGGGACTCAGGGGCCATCAGCCCCAGCATTTT
TRBJ1-1 | TRBV29-1 | TRBD1 | NA | CSVEDRDRRGTEAFF | TGCAGCGTTGAAGACCGGGACAGACGTGGGACTGAAGCTTTCTTT
TRBJ2-1 | TRBV6-2/TRBV6-3 | TRBD2 | NA | CASSYGLAEAGEQFF | TGTGCCAGCAGTTATGGTCTAGCGGAGGCGGGTGAGCAGTTCTTC
TRBJ1-5 | TRBV20-1 | NA | NA | CSARVETGTNQPQHF | TGCAGTGCTAGGGTCGAGACCGGGACCAATCAGCCCCAGCATTTT
TRBJ1-2 | TRBV20-1 | NA | many | CRAGADGYTF | TGCAGGGCTGGGGCGGATGGCTACACCTTC
TRBJ1-3 | TRBV29-1 | NA | NA | CSVARRDFGNTIYF | TGCAGCGTTGCCCGCAGGGACTTCGGAAACACCATATATTTT
TRBJ2-5 | TRBV5-6 | TRBD2 | NA | CASSFGGGAETQYF | TGTGCCAGCAGCTTTGGCGGGGGGGCAGAGACCCAGTACTTC
TRBJ1-5 | TRBV27 | NA | NA | CASSPRDGGLNQPQHF | TGTGCCAGCAGTCCCCGGGACGGGGGACTGAATCAGCCCCAGCATTTT
TRBJ2-1 | TRBV5-1 | NA | few | CASSLWTTSYNEQFF | TGCGCCAGCAGCTTATGGACGACCTCCTACAATGAGCAGTTCTTC
TRBJ2-2 | TRBV10-2 | NA | NA | CASNSMRAADTGELFF | TGCGCCAGCAATAGTATGAGGGCAGCTGACACCGGGGAGCTGTTTTTT
TRBJ2-2 | TRBV20-1 | NA | NA | CSARNGLENTGELFF | TGCAGTGCTAGAAATGGACTCGAGAACACCGGGGAGCTGTTTTTT
TRBJ2-1 | TRBV7-8 | NA | NA | CASSVTSNEQFF | TGTGCCAGCAGCGTCACCAGCAATGAGCAGTTCTTC
TRBJ1-2 | TRBV7-9 | NA | few | CASSLRRDPVYGYTF | TGTGCCAGCAGCTTAAGGCGGGACCCTGTCTATGGCTACACCTTC
TRBJ1-2 | TRBV19 | NA | NA | CASSRKGEYGYTF | TGTGCCAGTAGTAGAAAGGGGGAATATGGCTACACCTTC
TRBJ2-7 | TRBV20-1 | NA | NA | CSARAASDYEQYF | TGCAGTGCTAGGGCGGCCTCCGACTACGAGCAGTACTTC
TRBJ2-1 | TRBV5-1 | TRBD2 | NA | CASSHGLAEEQFF | TGCGCCAGCAGCCACGGACTAGCGGAAGAGCAGTTCTTC
TRBJ1-1 | TRBV6-6 | NA | many | CASSQRTVEAFF | TGTGCCAGCAGCCAAAGGACAGTTGAAGCTTTCTTT
TRBJ2-2 | TRBV2 | NA | NA | CASREGRGLNTGELFF | TGTGCCAGCAGAGAGGGCAGGGGTTTAAACACCGGGGAGCTGTTTTTT
TRBJ2-1 | TRBV13 | TRBD1 | few | CASSWTGGSYNEQFF | TGTGCCAGCAGCTGGACAGGCGGCTCCTACAATGAGCAGTTCTTC
TRBJ1-1 | TRBV29-1 | TRBD1 | NA | CSVGYGQGATEAFF | TGCAGCGTCGGATACGGACAGGGGGCTACTGAAGCTTTCTTT
TRBJ1-1 | TRBV5-1 | TRBD1 | once | CASSSTMDRGTNSEAFF | TGCGCCAGCAGCTCGACCATGGACAGGGGGACAAATTCTGAAGCTTTCTTT
TRBJ1-2 | TRBV19 | NA | NA | CASSQIRDGYTF | TGTGCCAGTAGTCAAATCAGGGACGGCTACACCTTC
TRBJ2-2 | TRBV6-2/TRBV6-3 | NA | NA | CASSTPGVNTGELFF | TGTGCCAGCAGTACCCCGGGGGTCAACACCGGGGAGCTGTTTTTT
TRBJ2-1 | TRBV12-3/TRBV12-4 | TRBD2 | few | CASSLGLAGGSEQFF | TGTGCCAGCAGTTTGGGACTAGCGGGGGGCAGTGAGCAGTTCTTC
TRBJ2-2 | TRBV6-2/TRBV6-3 | TRBD1 | NA | CASSRSQGAGGLFF | TGTGCCAGCAGTCGAAGCCAGGGGGCCGGGGGGCTGTTTTTT
TRBJ1-1 | TRBV5-1 | NA | few | CASSPRLGRGNTEAFF | TGCGCCAGCAGTCCCAGATTGGGAAGGGGAAACACTGAAGCTTTCTTT
TRBJ1-2 | TRBV12-3/TRBV12-4 | NA | few | CASRRKDGNYGYTF | TGTGCCAGCAGACGGAAGGACGGGAACTATGGCTACACCTTC
TRBJ2-7 | TRBV2 | TRBD2 | NA | CASLKTSGGLRYEQYF | TGTGCCAGCCTTAAGACTAGCGGGGGGCTTCGCTACGAGCAGTACTTC
TRBJ1-5 | TRBV9 | TRBD1 | few | CASSETGEIQPQHF | TGTGCCAGCAGCGAAACAGGGGAGATTCAGCCCCAGCATTTT
TRBJ1-2 | TRBV6-5 | NA | NA | CASRLRDTYGYTF | TGTGCCAGCAGGCTCCGGGACACCTATGGCTACACCTTC
TRBJ2-3 | TRBV11-3 | NA | few | CASTLSRLNTQYF | TGTGCCAGCACTCTGTCTAGACTCAATACGCAGTATTTT
TRBJ2-1 | TRBV29-1 | TRBD2 | few | CSAFREGSYNEQFF | TGCAGCGCCTTCCGGGAGGGGTCCTACAATGAGCAGTTCTTC
TRBJ1-2 | TRBV30 | NA | NA | CARSVTGPHLYGYTF | TGTGCCCGGAGTGTAACCGGACCCCATCTCTATGGCTACACCTTC
TRBJ1-2 | TRBV27 | TRBD1 | few | CASRVDRGSVGYTF | TGTGCCAGCAGGGTGGACAGGGGCTCGGTTGGCTACACCTTC
TRBJ1-3 | TRBV7-2 | NA | NA | CASSLMAPGSSGNTIYF | TGTGCCAGCAGCTTAATGGCTCCGGGGAGCTCTGGAAACACCATATATTTT
TRBJ1-5 | TRBV25-1 | NA | many | CASVIRTFYSNQPQHF | TGTGCCAGCGTTATTCGGACCTTTTATAGCAATCAGCCCCAGCATTTT
TRBJ2-1 | TRBV19 | TRBD2 | NA | CASSPAGSRNEQFF | TGTGCCAGTAGCCCAGCGGGGTCTAGGAATGAGCAGTTCTTC
TRBJ2-3 | TRBV29-1 | NA | NA | CSVFGPLSDTQYF | TGCAGCGTCTTTGGCCCTCTTTCGGATACGCAGTATTTT
TRBJ1-2 | TRBV29-1 | TRBD1 | few | CSVGTGTGGDNDGYTF | TGCAGCGTCGGGACCGGGACAGGGGGCGATAATGATGGCTACACCTTC
TRBJ2-1 | TRBV29-1 | NA | few | CSVQGRDYNEQFF | TGCAGCGTCCAGGGGAGGGATTACAATGAGCAGTTCTTC
TRBJ2-4 | TRBV18 | TRBD1 | NA | CASSRTGFNIQYF | TGTGCCAGCTCGAGGACAGGGTTCAACATTCAGTACTTC
TRBJ1-4 | TRBV20-1 | NA | many | CSATESLSEKLFF | TGCAGTGCTACAGAGAGCCTTAGTGAAAAACTGTTTTTT
TRBJ1-1 | TRBV10-3 | NA | NA | CAISESDVGLLLEAFF | TGTGCCATCAGTGAGTCGGACGTTGGGTTGTTACTTGAAGCTTTCTTT
TRBJ2-1 | TRBV5-1 | NA | few | CASSSTGYEQFF | TGCGCCAGCAGCTCAACGGGGTATGAGCAGTTCTTC
TRBJ1-2 | TRBV28 | TRBD1 | few | CASSIGQGAFNYGYTF | TGTGCCAGCAGTATCGGACAGGGGGCCTTTAACTATGGCTACACCTTC
TRBJ1-1 | TRBV6-2/TRBV6-3 | NA | NA | CASSYVERTEAFF | TGTGCCAGCAGTTACGTCGAAAGGACTGAAGCTTTCTTT
TRBJ2-1 | TRBV20-1 | NA | few | CSVEGVGWNEQFF | TGCAGTGTGGAGGGGGTCGGGTGGAATGAGCAGTTCTTC
TRBJ1-2 | TRBV20-1 | NA | NA | CSALPSLYYGYTF | TGCAGTGCTTTACCCTCTCTTTACTATGGCTACACCTTC
TRBJ2-3 | TRBV7-6 | NA | few | CASSLMAPDNTDTQYF | TGTGCCAGCAGCTTAATGGCCCCTGACAACACAGATACGCAGTATTTT
TRBJ2-1 | TRBV29-1 | NA | NA | CSVTGLPTGTCNEQFF | TGCAGCGTGACAGGCTTGCCTACCGGAACGTGCAATGAGCAGTTCTTC